Below, one T cell receptor (beta chain) is given with its context. The sample is drawn from a study of blood T cell repertoires in COVID-19. About the research overall: The United States, Italy and Spain provided the acute and convalescent COVID-19 samples. From T cells, B-cell-depleted T cells, or PBMCs came the material, which was cDNA or gDNA.

Original methodology: Amplifying reference gene primers gave estimates of nucleated cell counts. Using immunoSEQ multiplex PCR, the repertoire was profiled, and TCRdb retains in-frame clones only, with some absent. The V and J calls and the clone size are those of that table, but D and trimming were determined from the DNA. The repertoire includes 40,000 or so clones, about 89% of them detected once, and about 2.2% sits in the top ten. CDR1 is SGHTA and CDR2 is FQGTGA in the germline V gene. The CDR3 runs to 16 residues. The trim removed 1 base at V and 0 bases at J, leaving 1 base unmatched. The TCR originated in a man in his fifties or sixties with active COVID-19. The chain joins TRBV7-3 to TRBJ2-2; TRBD2 matches at 8 bases. Sequenced: peripheral blood. For the CDR3, the DNA is TGTGCCAGCAGCTTAAACGGGAGGGCGAACACCGGGGAGCTGTTTTTT. Protein product: CASSLNGRANTGELFF.